A selection of T cell receptor beta chains follows, all from one sample in a study of blood T cell repertoires in COVID-19. TCRdb keeps only in-frame clones here, not all; method: immunoSEQ multiplex PCR. The profile shows roughly 56,000 clones, roughly 80% of them singletons. The source material was peripheral blood. The receptors were sampled from a man between 65 and 79 years old with acute or convalescent COVID-19. Both conserved end residues are part of each CDR3. The D gene is left open where the match is weak. The size field is filled for only some rows; it gives once, few, many or a size class.

DNA: TGTGCCAGCAGTTTCAGGCCCGGTCGGACAGGGACCGGGGAGCTGTTTTTT
CDR3: CASSFRPGRTGTGELFF
V: TRBV28
size: few
length: 17
J: TRBJ2-2
D: TRBD1

DNA: TGTGCCAGCAGCTCACCCGGGACTGGGCGCTATGGCTACACCTTC
CDR3: CASSSPGTGRYGYTF
V: TRBV9
size: -
length: 15
J: TRBJ1-2
D: -

DNA: TGTGCCAGCAGCTCGGGGCGGGAAGGTAGGATTCCCCAGTACTTC
CDR3: CASSSGREGRIPQYF
V: TRBV5-4
size: once
length: 15
J: TRBJ2-5
D: -

DNA: TGTGCCATCCAGGGTAACTATGGCTACACCTTC
CDR3: CAIQGNYGYTF
V: TRBV10-3
size: once
length: 11
J: TRBJ1-2
D: -

DNA: TGTGCCAGTATAGACCGGCGGCACCCTAGCAATCAGCCCCAGCATTTT
CDR3: CASIDRRHPSNQPQHF
V: TRBV19
size: few
length: 16
J: TRBJ1-5
D: -

DNA: TGTGCCAGCAGTGACAGAGAGCCCCTGACAGGGGGCGAAGAGACCCAGTACTTC
CDR3: CASSDREPLTGGEETQYF
V: TRBV6-4
size: -
length: 18
J: TRBJ2-5
D: TRBD1

DNA: TGTGCCAGCGGGGTTAAGGGGGACTACGAGCAGTACTTC
CDR3: CASGVKGDYEQYF
V: TRBV7-6
size: -
length: 13
J: TRBJ2-7
D: -

DNA: TGCAGTGCCATGGGGGGGTCACCCCTCCACTTT
CDR3: CSAMGGSPLHF
V: TRBV20-1
size: -
length: 11
J: TRBJ1-6
D: -

DNA: TGTGCCAGCAGTTACTCGACAGGCTCTGGAAACACCATATATTTT
CDR3: CASSYSTGSGNTIYF
V: TRBV6-5
size: -
length: 15
J: TRBJ1-3
D: -

DNA: TGTGCCATCGTTACCGGGACTAGCGGTAAGGGGACGCAGTATTTT
CDR3: CAIVTGTSGKGTQYF
V: TRBV2
size: -
length: 15
J: TRBJ2-3
D: TRBD2

DNA: TGCGCCACCGCAGCTGAAGCAGGGCCATACAATGAGCAGTTCTTC
CDR3: CATAAEAGPYNEQFF
V: TRBV5-1
size: -
length: 15
J: TRBJ2-1
D: -

DNA: TGTGCCAGTAGTAAGGGGACAGCCAAAACCTACGAGCAGTACTTC
CDR3: CASSKGTAKTYEQYF
V: TRBV19
size: -
length: 15
J: TRBJ2-7
D: TRBD1

DNA: TGCGCCAGCAGCCAAGGGACAGGAGTCTCCTACGAGCAGTACTTC
CDR3: CASSQGTGVSYEQYF
V: TRBV4-1
size: -
length: 15
J: TRBJ2-7
D: TRBD1

DNA: TGTGCCAGCAGCTTAGCTAAACAGGGAAAAGAGACCCAGTACTTC
CDR3: CASSLAKQGKETQYF
V: TRBV7-6
size: once
length: 15
J: TRBJ2-5
D: -

DNA: TGTGCCACCAGCAGTACTATGACCTCGGCAGAAGAGACCCAGTACTTC
CDR3: CATSSTMTSAEETQYF
V: TRBV15
size: -
length: 16
J: TRBJ2-5
D: -

DNA: TGTGCCAGCAGCTCACAGGGTCCAATGGAGCAGTACTTC
CDR3: CASSSQGPMEQYF
V: TRBV7-2
size: few
length: 13
J: TRBJ2-7
D: -

DNA: TGTGCCAGCTCACCAATAGGAGGGGGCACTGGAAACACCATATATTTT
CDR3: CASSPIGGGTGNTIYF
V: TRBV18
size: -
length: 16
J: TRBJ1-3
D: TRBD1

DNA: TGCGCCAGCACCGACACACTGAACACTGAAGCTTTCTTT
CDR3: CASTDTLNTEAFF
V: TRBV5-1
size: once
length: 13
J: TRBJ1-1
D: -

DNA: TGTGCCAGCAGCTTGGGACAGGGGGAGGTCGGCATGCCCCAGCATTTT
CDR3: CASSLGQGEVGMPQHF
V: TRBV5-8
size: -
length: 16
J: TRBJ1-5
D: TRBD1

DNA: TGTGCCAGCAGCCAAGGGGGATCCTACAATGAGCAGTTCTTC
CDR3: CASSQGGSYNEQFF
V: TRBV7-9
size: -
length: 14
J: TRBJ2-1
D: -

DNA: TGTGCCAGCAGTTACCAACAGATCGGCAATCAGCCCCAGCATTTT
CDR3: CASSYQQIGNQPQHF
V: TRBV6-2/TRBV6-3
size: -
length: 15
J: TRBJ1-5
D: -

DNA: TGTGCCAGCAGCCCGCAGGGAGGAGGCTATGGCTACACCTTC
CDR3: CASSPQGGGYGYTF
V: TRBV7-2
size: -
length: 14
J: TRBJ1-2
D: -